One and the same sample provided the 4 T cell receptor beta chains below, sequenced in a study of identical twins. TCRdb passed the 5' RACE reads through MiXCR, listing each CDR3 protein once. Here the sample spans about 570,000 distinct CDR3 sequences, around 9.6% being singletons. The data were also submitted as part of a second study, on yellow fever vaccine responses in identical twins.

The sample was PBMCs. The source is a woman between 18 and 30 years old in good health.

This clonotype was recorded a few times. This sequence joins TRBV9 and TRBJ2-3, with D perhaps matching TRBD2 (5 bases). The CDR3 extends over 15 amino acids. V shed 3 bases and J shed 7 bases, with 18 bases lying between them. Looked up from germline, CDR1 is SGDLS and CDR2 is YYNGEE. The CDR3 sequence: CASSEGILASYTQYF. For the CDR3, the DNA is TGTGCCAGCAGCGAGGGAATTTTAGCGTCCTATACGCAGTATTTT.

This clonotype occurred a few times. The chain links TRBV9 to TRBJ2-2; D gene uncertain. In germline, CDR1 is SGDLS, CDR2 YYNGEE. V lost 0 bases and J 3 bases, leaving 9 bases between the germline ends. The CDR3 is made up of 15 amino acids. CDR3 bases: TGTGCCAGCAGCGTAGCTTTTGCAGACACCGGGGAGCTGTTTTTT. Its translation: CASSVAFADTGELFF.

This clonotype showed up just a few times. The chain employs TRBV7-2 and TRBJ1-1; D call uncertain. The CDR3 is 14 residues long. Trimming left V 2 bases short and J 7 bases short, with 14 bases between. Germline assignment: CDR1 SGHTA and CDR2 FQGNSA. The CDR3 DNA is TGTGCCAGCAGCTTAAAGAACAGTTTGGGTGAAGCTTTCTTT. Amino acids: CASSLKNSLGEAFF.

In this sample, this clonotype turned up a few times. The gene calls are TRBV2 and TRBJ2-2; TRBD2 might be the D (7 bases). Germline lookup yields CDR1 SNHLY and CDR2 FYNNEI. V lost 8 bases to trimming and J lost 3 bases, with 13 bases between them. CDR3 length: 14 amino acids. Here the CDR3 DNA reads TGTGCCAGCCGGGGGGACACCCACACCGGGGAGCTGTTTTTT. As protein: CASRGDTHTGELFF.